These 27 T cell receptor beta chains came from one sample sequenced in a study of CD4+ T cells in melanoma (dated 2022 in TCRdb). Library creation used the immunoSEQ multiplex PCR assay. TCRdb provides this immuneACCESS table in a form limited to in-frame rearrangements. Some clones are lacking; in checked studies, under half of them reflect an unresolved V gene, and why the rest are absent is not known. A total of over 15,000 clones appear in this sample, under 90% of them only once. About 5% of the sample goes to the ten largest clones. Sequencing was performed on cells from a culture (not recorded whether cultured in vitro). The receptor set was obtained from a human donor with melanoma.

This clone showed up just once. The chain joins TRBV6-1 to TRBJ1-5, with 7 bases matching TRBD1. Germline lookup yields CDR1 MNHNS and CDR2 SASEGT. Trimming at V came to 8 bases and at J to 6 bases, leaving 7 bases not matched to a gene. The CDR3 consists of 13 residues. In nucleotides, the CDR3 is TGTGCCAGCGGACGACAGGGCGGTCAGCCCCAGCATTTT. As protein: CASGRQGGQPQHF.

J is TRBJ1-2 and V is TRBV4-1; possible D gene TRBD1, 5 bases. The CDR3 spans 15 residues. CDR1 and CDR2 from the germline V gene are MGHRA and YSYEKL. The germline V and J ends were trimmed by 1 base and 5 bases, with 14 bases remaining between them. The DNA of the CDR3 is TGCGCCAGCAGCCAAGCCGGGCCGGGGGGGTATGGCTACACCTTC. Translated, it gives CASSQAGPGGYGYTF.

J is TRBJ2-7 and V is TRBV7-3, with 7 bases lining up with TRBD2. J lost 2 bases, V lost 0 bases, and 4 bases had no gene match. Germline values: CDR1 SGHTA, CDR2 FQGTGA. CDR3 length: 15 residues. CDR3 amino acids: CASSLTPGGTYEQYF. The CDR3 coding sequence is TGTGCCAGCAGCTTAACACCGGGGGGAACCTACGAGCAGTACTTC.

J is TRBJ1-2 and V is TRBV11-2; D is uncertain. Germline V gives CDR1 SGHAT, CDR2 FQNNGV. Trimming stripped 6 bases from V and 1 base from J, with 9 bases between. The CDR3 is made up of 13 amino acids. The CDR3 nucleotides read TGTGCCAGCAGGGATCTCAGTAACTATGGCTACACCTTC. It codes for CASRDLSNYGYTF.

This clone was found a few times. The V gene is TRBV5-8, the J gene TRBJ1-6, with D maybe TRBD1 (6 bases). The germline gives CDR1 SGHTS, CDR2 YDEGEE. V lost 4 bases to trimming and J lost 8 bases, with 13 bases between them. The CDR3 has 14 amino acids. The CDR3 nucleotides read TGTGCCAGCAGCCGCGACAGGTTATATTCACCCCTCCACTTT. This translates into CASSRDRLYSPLHF.

This chain joins TRBV7-9 and TRBJ1-2, with unresolved D. Germline CDR1 and CDR2: SEHNR and FQNEAQ (reference sequence). The V end lost 1 base, the J end lost 4 bases, and 13 bases lay between the germline ends. The CDR3 loop spans 15 amino acids. The CDR3 DNA sequence: TGTGCCAGCAGCTTAGAGACCCTGGGAGGCTATGGCTACACCTTC. It encodes CASSLETLGGYGYTF.

The chain links TRBV5-6 to TRBJ1-2; TRBD1 matches at 7 bases. V was pared by 0 bases and J by 7 bases, with 3 bases of the junction left unmatched. The CDR3 extends over 13 amino acids. Per germline, CDR1 SGHDT and CDR2 YYEEEE. CDR3 bases: TGTGCCAGCAGCTTGGACAGGGGAATTGGCTACACCTTC. Amino acids: CASSLDRGIGYTF.

The chain is built from TRBV7-9 and TRBJ1-4; 8 bases agree with TRBD1. The CDR3 loop spans 12 amino acids. The V gene's germline CDR1 is SEHNR and CDR2 FQNEAQ (reference sequence). V lost 11 bases to trimming and J lost 8 bases; unmatched junction nucleotides: 7. For the CDR3, the DNA is TGTGCCGGACAGGGATCCAACGAAAAACTGTTTTTT. It yields the protein CAGQGSNEKLFF.

In DNA form, the CDR3 reads TGCGCCAGCAGCCAGTTTACAGGGATTGGCACAGATACGCAGTATTTT. Translated, it gives CASSQFTGIGTDTQYF. The chain carries TRBV4-1 and TRBJ2-3; D perhaps matches TRBD1 (6 bases). The CDR3 totals 16 residues. Germline V gene lookup returns CDR1 MGHRA and CDR2 YSYEKL. Between the trimmed V and J ends, which lost 3 bases and 1 base, there was a span of 14 bases.

The gene calls are TRBV30 and TRBJ1-1; 10 nucleotides line up with TRBD1. V lost 7 bases and J lost 6; bases outside the gene matches: 11. The CDR3 has 14 residues. CDR1 is GTSNPN, CDR2 SVGIG, per germline (reference sequence). The CDR3: CASSQGQGFAEAFF. DNA of the CDR3: TGTGCCTCCTCCCAGGGACAGGGGTTCGCTGAAGCTTTCTTT. Full variable domain (remainder filled in from reference TRBV30 and TRBJ1-1): SQTIHQWPATLVQPVGSPLSLECTVEGTSNPNLYWYRQAAGRGLQLLFYSVGIGQISSEVPQNLSASRPQDRQFILSSKKLLLSDSGFYLCASSQGQGFAEAFFGQGTRLTVV.

This clone occurred once. The chain links TRBV5-1 to TRBJ1-1; 8 bases are a match to TRBD1. Per germline, CDR1 SGHRS and CDR2 YFSETQ. J gave up 4 bases and V 4 bases, and 6 bases lay outside the gene matches. CDR3 length equals 14 residues. CDR3 loop: CASSAGQGITEAFF. The CDR3, as DNA: TGCGCCAGCAGCGCCGGACAGGGCATCACTGAAGCTTTCTTT.

This chain connects TRBV7-9 to TRBJ1-1; D is unclear. The V end lost 1 base, the J end lost 3 bases, and 6 bases lay between the germline ends. Germline CDR1 and CDR2: SEHNR and FQNEAQ (reference sequence). The length of the CDR3 is 13 residues. CDR3 in DNA: TGTGCCAGCAGCTTAGAACCCCACACTGAAGCTTTCTTT. It specifies CASSLEPHTEAFF.

The rearrangement uses TRBV5-1 and TRBJ1-1; D call uncertain. CDR1 and CDR2 (germline): SGHRS, YFSETQ. The CDR3 loop spans 14 amino acids. The V gene lost 0 bases and the J gene lost 6 bases, with 12 bases spanning the gap. CDR3 nucleotide sequence: TGCGCCAGCAGCTTGGTAGGAGTTATCGCTGAAGCTTTCTTT. Encoded protein: CASSLVGVIAEAFF.

The chain is built from TRBV5-1 and TRBJ1-5; D unclear. Germline-derived CDR1 and CDR2 are SGHRS and YFSETQ. CDR3 size: 15 residues. Deletions cut 4 bases from V and 2 bases from J, with 13 bases between. The CDR3 is CASSPTAGGNQPQHF. CDR3 nucleotides: TGCGCCAGCAGCCCCACCGCCGGCGGCAATCAGCCCCAGCATTTT.

This clone appeared a single time. V is TRBV4-1 and J is TRBJ2-5, with 8 nucleotides matching TRBD2. This CDR3 is 14 amino acids long. From germline, CDR1 is MGHRA and CDR2 YSYEKL. V gave up 6 bases and J gave up 5 bases; unmatched junction bases: 8. The DNA for the CDR3 is TGCGCCAGCAGTGGCGGGGGGCCTCTGGAGACCCAGTACTTC. Residues: CASSGGGPLETQYF.

This chain connects TRBV6-1 to TRBJ2-7, with 7 bases that match TRBD1. CDR1 and CDR2 (germline): MNHNS, SASEGT. J was trimmed by 5 bases and V by 6 bases; bases with no gene match: 7. The CDR3 is 13 residues long. CDR3 in DNA: TGTGCCAGCAGGTGGGGAGACAGGGACGAGCAGTACTTC. It is translated as CASRWGDRDEQYF.

This sequence joins TRBV19 and TRBJ1-4; the D gene is possibly TRBD1 (6 bases). Trimming took off 6 bases at V and 2 bases at J, with 16 bases between the two ends. CDR1 is LNHDA, CDR2 SQIVND, per germline (reference sequence). This CDR3 region has 16 residues. This CDR3 is CASSNMRGYTNEKLFF. DNA of the CDR3: TGTGCCAGTAGCAACATGAGGGGGTACACTAATGAAAAACTGTTTTTT.

The gene calls are TRBV19 and TRBJ1-2, with D possibly matching TRBD1 (6 bases). The CDR3 runs 13 residues. V dropped 6 bases and J dropped 1 base, with 9 bases sitting between them. Germline CDR1 reads LNHDA; CDR2 reads SQIVND (reference sequence). In DNA form, the CDR3 reads TGTGCCAGTAGCACGGACAGTAACTATGGCTACACCTTC. This sequence encodes CASSTDSNYGYTF.

V gene TRBV7-9 combines with J gene TRBJ2-2, with D perhaps TRBD2 (5 bases). Germline V gene sequence: CDR1 SEHNR, CDR2 FQNEAQ (reference sequence). The CDR3 length is 16 residues. V dropped 10 bases and J dropped 3 bases, with 21 bases sitting between them. The CDR3 loop reads CATHPKGATYTGELFF. CDR3 sequence (DNA): TGTGCCACCCACCCGAAGGGAGCGACCTACACCGGGGAGCTGTTTTTT.

The chain carries TRBV5-4 and TRBJ1-2; possible D gene TRBD1, 5 bases. The V end lost 1 base, the J end lost 4 bases, and 11 bases lay between the germline ends. Germline V CDR1 and CDR2: SGHNT, YYREEE (reference sequence). The CDR3 loop spans 14 amino acids. CDR3 amino acids: CASSLRGYGYGYTF. As DNA, the CDR3 is TGTGCCAGCAGCTTGCGGGGGTACGGCTATGGCTACACCTTC.

The gene calls are TRBV7-2 and TRBJ1-2, with unresolved D. Trimming stripped 5 bases from V and 7 bases from J, with 17 bases between. The CDR3 length is 14 residues. Germline lookup yields CDR1 SGHTA and CDR2 FQGNSA. The CDR3 protein is CASSDAPEAGGYTF. CDR3 nucleotide sequence: TGTGCCAGCAGCGATGCCCCAGAGGCCGGTGGCTACACCTTC.

The chain joins TRBV21-1 to TRBJ2-2; TRBD1 is the table's D call and was not checked against the DNA. TRBV21-1 is noted as a pseudogene. The CDR3 spans 15 residues. Here the CDR3 reads CASSRTAEGTGELFF. The CDR3 nucleotides are TGTGCCAGCAGTCGGACAGCGGAAGGCACCGGGGAGCTGTTTTTT.

The chain couples TRBV29-1 to TRBJ1-2, with D uncertain. This CDR3 contains 11 residues. V was trimmed by 3 bases and J by 8 bases, leaving 10 bases between them. The germline CDR1 and CDR2 sequences are SQVTM and ANQGSEA. CDR3 DNA sequence: TGCAGCGTTGACCATGAAGGGGGCTACACCTTC. Amino acid sequence: CSVDHEGGYTF.

The J gene is TRBJ1-4, the V gene TRBV9; tentative D call: TRBD1 (6 bases). The V end was cut by 1 base, the J end by 4 bases, with 17 bases between. The CDR3 contains 17 residues. From germline, CDR1 is SGDLS and CDR2 YYNGEE. CDR3 bases: TGTGCCAGCAGCGTAACTGGCACGCAGGGACATAATGAAAAACTGTTTTTT. It yields the protein CASSVTGTQGHNEKLFF. The full variable domain, with the rest looked up from reference TRBV9 and TRBJ1-4, is DSGVTQTPKHLITATGQRVTLRCSPRSGDLSVYWYQQSLDQGLQFLIQYYNGEERAKGNILERFSAQQFPDLHSELNLSSLELGDSALYFCASSVTGTQGHNEKLFFGSGTQLSVL.

This clone was recorded a few times. The genes are TRBV7-9 and TRBJ1-1, with D unclear. CDR1 is SEHNR, CDR2 FQNEAQ, per germline (reference sequence). Trimming removed 0 bases at V and 3 bases at J, with 8 bases between. CDR3 length: 14 amino acids. CDR3 amino acids: CASSLAGRYTEAFF. The CDR3 DNA is TGTGCCAGCAGCTTAGCCGGCCGGTACACTGAAGCTTTCTTT.

The chain combines TRBV2 with TRBJ1-2; possible D gene TRBD1, 6 bases. The V end lost 2 bases, the J end lost 5 bases, and 15 bases lay between the germline ends. CDR1 SNHLY and CDR2 FYNNEI come from the germline V gene. The CDR3 consists of 15 residues. CDR3: CASSERTVRFYGYTF. CDR3 DNA: TGTGCCAGCAGTGAAAGGACAGTAAGATTTTATGGCTACACCTTC.

J is TRBJ1-1 and V is TRBV6-5; TRBD1 is a possible D gene (6 bases). V gave up 0 bases and J gave up 12 bases, with 14 bases separating them. From germline, CDR1 is MNHEY and CDR2 SVGAGI. The CDR3 has 13 amino acids. The DNA for the CDR3 is TGTGCCAGCAGTTACTCGGGGAGACAGGAGCCTTTCTTT. As protein: CASSYSGRQEPFF.